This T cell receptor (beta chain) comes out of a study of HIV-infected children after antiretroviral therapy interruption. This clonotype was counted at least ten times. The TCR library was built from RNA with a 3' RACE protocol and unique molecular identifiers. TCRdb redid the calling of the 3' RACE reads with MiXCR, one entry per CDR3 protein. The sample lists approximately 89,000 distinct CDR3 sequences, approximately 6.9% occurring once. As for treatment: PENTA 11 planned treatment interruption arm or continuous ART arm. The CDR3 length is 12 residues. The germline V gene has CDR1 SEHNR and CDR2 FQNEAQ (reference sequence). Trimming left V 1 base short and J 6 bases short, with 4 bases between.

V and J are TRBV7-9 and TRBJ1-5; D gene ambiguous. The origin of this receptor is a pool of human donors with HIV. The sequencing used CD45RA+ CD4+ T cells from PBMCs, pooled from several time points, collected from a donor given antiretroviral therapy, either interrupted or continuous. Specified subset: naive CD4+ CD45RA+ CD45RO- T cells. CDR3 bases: TGTGCCAGCAGCTTAGTAGGTCAGCCCCAGCATTTT. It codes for CASSLVGQPQHF.